This T cell receptor beta chain comes out of a study of T cell repertoires in cytomegalovirus infection (dated by TCRdb to the late 2010s). In the study overall: Recently identified HLA-C-restricted CMV epitopes, whose presentation resists viral immunomodulation, were targeted by peptide stimulations together with well-studied HLA-B-restricted epitopes. The HLA type of each donor mattered for the analysis, because public TCR beta signatures pointed to carriage of CMV infection along with the matching HLA type.

The treatment or condition label here, explained by the study, means: in vitro stimulation with specific CMV peptide epitopes to enrich CMV-specific T cells. Broader findings and caveats from the paper: The ex vivo response was dominated by HLA-C-restricted CMV-specific TCR beta clonotypes, and the single most frequent clonotype in two of eight donors was supplied by these HLA-C-restricted clonotypes. In both this cohort and an independent cohort of 350 to 400 donors, the cumulative frequency of public TCR beta family members distinguished carriers of CMV infection plus the relevant HLA type.

Reads for this sample came from an Illumina HiSeq 1500. TCRdb's own reprocessing of the public reads used fastp at Q25 and MiXCR and kept productive beta chains. Rows are combined by CDR3 protein, so each entry shows the most common genes and DNA. The sample table contains approximately 590,000 distinct CDR3 sequences; only one count was recorded for 40% of them. Around 50% of the sample rests with the top ten. Ten or more counts support this clonotype. Its antigen specificity is not known. Base qualities are not provided; no much larger clone lies one nucleotide away. The source is a human donor in good health (CMV status not recorded). Some clones in this sample may be carry-over from other donors' samples. Source: cultured PBMCs, taken from culture after CMV antigen stimulation.

DNA sequence: TGTGCCAGCAGCTCCAGCGGGATCTCCTACAATGAGCAGTTCTTC. Translated, it reads CASSSSGISYNEQFF. The rearrangement joined TRBV7-2 to TRBJ2-1; TRBD2 agrees with 7 junctional bases. Clipping removes 4 bases from V and 0 bases from J, with 3 as the unmatched junction base count. Including the terminal cysteine and phenylalanine, the CDR3 comprises 15 residues. Left in the record is the CDR3 DNA by itself, 45 bases read in frame from the first base. According to the germline V gene, CDR1 reads SGHTA and CDR2 reads FQGNSA.